This TCR beta chain appears in the sequencing data of a study of blood T cell repertoires in COVID-19. Study context: Italy, Spain and the United States were the sources of the convalescent and acute COVID-19 samples. In each case, the material was cDNA or gDNA derived from T cells, B-cell-depleted T cells, or PBMCs.

The method was immunoSEQ multiplex PCR; TCRdb's version includes in-frame clones alone and lacks a portion of them. This sample has about 370,000 clones; roughly nine tenths occur once, and the top ten carry about 0.83%. The study recruited people aged about 18 to 89 years across approximately 24 US areas. The sequencing input was PBMCs or T cells enriched from blood (not recorded which). This receptor was taken from a woman aged 40 to 50 who had been exposed to COVID-19.

CDR3 sequence (DNA): TGCGCCAGCAGCCGAAGCGGGTCGAGCTCCTACAATGAGCAGTTCTTC. Translated: CASSRSGSSSYNEQFF. This sequence joins TRBV4-3 and TRBJ2-1; the D gene is possibly TRBD2 (6 bases). CDR3 length: 16 amino acids. Looked up from germline, CDR1 is LGHNA and CDR2 is YSLEER. Between the trimmed V and J ends, which lost 4 bases and 0 bases, there was a span of 13 bases.